The following is a TCR beta chain sequence with its context. Its antigen is unknown. Each sample contributed roughly 10^5 TCR templates to the assay. The assay was immunoSEQ multiplex PCR, and TCRdb's table has in-frame clones only and misses some. The table has 70,000 to 100,000 clones, 93% seen once. Germline-derived CDR1 and CDR2 are SNHLY and FYNNEI. The CDR3 length is 14 residues. Trimming removed 4 bases from V and 0 bases from J, with 7 bases in between. This specimen comes from a study of siplizumab effects on memory and regulatory T cells. Overall study results and limits: Tregs that proliferated in siplizumab cultures did not have their suppressive function confirmed.

The receptor was derived from a human donor in good health. Sequences were obtained from CD8+ T cells sorted from blood. The rearrangement uses TRBV2 and TRBJ1-5; D remains unclear. CDR3: CASSGGYSNQPQHF. CDR3 nucleotide sequence: TGTGCCAGCAGTGGTGGGTATAGCAATCAGCCCCAGCATTTT. Drawing the rest from reference TRBV2 and TRBJ1-5, the complete variable domain is EPEVTQTPSHQVTQMGQEVILRCVPISNHLYFYWYRQILGQKVEFLVSFYNNEISEKSEIFDDQFSVERPDGSNFTLKIRSTKLEDSAMYFCASSGGYSNQPQHFGDGTRLSIL.